This T cell receptor (beta chain) originates from a study of T cell responses to AZD1222 COVID-19 vaccine. Whole-study findings and limits: Mapped onto spike, vaccine-associated CD4 TCRs spanned it and were dominant at 160-218 and 743-854. Clonal diversity was possibly underestimated, and the donors were mostly white British, with more females.

This clone was detected once. Its antigen remains unknown. Germline loops: CDR1 MDHEN, CDR2 SYDVKM. Trimming took off 1 base at V and 4 bases at J, with 7 bases between the two ends. The CDR3 sequence is 13 residues long. The data were produced by immunoSEQ multiplex PCR, yet TCRdb's version contains in-frame clones alone and is incomplete. There are about 110,000 clones in the sample; almost 90% occur only once, and 5.1% lies in the top ten. This chain connects TRBV28 to TRBJ1-2; no firm D call. The source is an adult in good health. Sample: peripheral blood, taken on day 0 of AZD1222 vaccination. Here the CDR3 DNA reads TGTGCCAGCAGTTTATACCAGGCCTATGGCTACACCTTC. Amino acids: CASSLYQAYGYTF.